One sample yielded the 11 T cell receptor beta chains listed below, sequenced in a study of control samples from healthy donors and cancer patients. Profiling relied on immunoSEQ multiplex PCR, and the TCRdb table lists in-frame clones only, not all of them. The table shows roughly 98,000 clones, with around 80% occurring only once. The sample comprised blood. Source of these receptors: a woman in her sixties in good health.

The chain joins TRBV5-1 to TRBJ2-5; D gene unclear. Trimming cost V 2 bases and J 2 bases, with 13 bases left between them. The germline gives CDR1 SGHRS, CDR2 YFSETQ. This CDR3 spans 15 amino acids. CDR3 nucleotides: TGCGCCAGCAGCTTAACACCGGCCCCACAAGAGACCCAGTACTTC. As protein: CASSLTPAPQETQYF.

The sample holds one count of this clone. In nucleotides, the CDR3 is TGTGCCAGCAGAGAGGGCGGGAGGACAGATACGCAGTATTTT. Its translation: CASREGGRTDTQYF. The chain recombines TRBV6-5 with TRBJ2-3, with 8 bases lining up with TRBD2. J lost 3 bases, V lost 6 bases, and 5 bases had no gene match. In germline, CDR1 is MNHEY, CDR2 SVGAGI. This CDR3 has 14 residues.

As concerns this clone: This sample includes further DNA sequences coding for the same CDR3. The chain employs TRBV18 and TRBJ1-3; 8 nucleotides match TRBD1. The length of the CDR3 is 15 residues. Germline V gene sequence: CDR1 KGHSH, CDR2 LQKENI. The V and J ends lost 2 bases and 0 bases, in that order; junction bases with no gene match: 0. The CDR3 sequence is CASSPDRGSGNTIYF. The CDR3 DNA is TGTGCCAGCTCACCAGACAGGGGCTCTGGAAACACCATATATTTT.

This clone was picked up one time. The V call is TRBV25-1, the J call TRBJ1-2, with D uncertain. The CDR3 has 13 amino acids. Germline V CDR1 and CDR2: MGHDK, SYGVNS. Trimming removed 6 bases from V and 2 bases from J, with 10 bases in between. Here the CDR3 reads CASSKTVNYGYTF. For the CDR3, the DNA is TGTGCCAGCAGCAAGACTGTGAACTATGGCTACACCTTC.

The CDR3 spells CASSPPTGELFF. In DNA form, the CDR3 reads TGTGCCAGCAGCCCCCCCACCGGGGAGCTGTTTTTT. The chain joins TRBV7-2 to TRBJ2-2; no firm D call. This CDR3 comprises 12 residues. Trimming left V 5 bases short and J 4 bases short, with 5 bases between. Germline V CDR1 and CDR2: SGHTA, FQGNSA.

This clone was found once. The chain couples TRBV19 to TRBJ2-2; weak D call: TRBD2 (6 bases). The CDR3 is made up of 14 amino acids. From germline, CDR1 is LNHDA and CDR2 SQIVND (reference sequence). Trimming pared 4 bases from V and 4 bases from J, leaving 10 bases between. The DNA of the CDR3 is TGTGCCAGTAGTAAACTAGCCCCCACCGGGGAGCTGTTTTTT. Protein: CASSKLAPTGELFF. The full variable domain, completed using reference TRBV19 and TRBJ2-2, is DGGITQSPKYLFRKEGQNVTLSCEQNLNHDAMYWYRQDPGQGLRLIYYSQIVNDFQKGDIAEGYSVSREKKESFPLTVTSAQKNPTAFYLCASSKLAPTGELFFGEGSRLTVL.

The J gene is TRBJ2-3, the V gene TRBV20-1; D unclear. The CDR3 has 11 residues. The germline V gene encodes CDR1 DFQATT and CDR2 SNEGSKA (reference sequence). Trimming took off 6 bases at V and 8 bases at J, with 12 bases between the two ends. CDR3 loop: CSAPRLGTQYF. In DNA, the CDR3 is TGCAGTGCCCCCCGTTTAGGTACGCAGTATTTT.

In DNA form, the CDR3 reads TGTGCCAGCAGTGAAGAGGACGGAGCAAATTCACCCCTCCACTTT. Protein: CASSEEDGANSPLHF. The chain uses TRBV6-4 and TRBJ1-6; D is unresolved. CDR3 size: 15 residues. The germline V gene encodes CDR1 MRHNA and CDR2 SNTAGT. The V gene lost 3 bases and the J gene lost 7 bases, with 13 bases spanning the gap.

This chain joins TRBV20-1 and TRBJ2-1; no firm D call. Deletions cut 0 bases from V and 13 bases from J, with 4 bases between. The V gene's germline CDR1 is DFQATT and CDR2 SNEGSKA (reference sequence). The CDR3 contains 9 residues. CDR3 in DNA: TGCAGTGCTAGAGATTTACAGTTCTTC. Its protein product is CSARDLQFF.

The V call is TRBV6-5, the J call TRBJ1-1; tentatively, D is TRBD1 (5 bases). Trimming pared 7 bases from V and 4 bases from J, leaving 19 bases between. In germline, CDR1 is MNHEY, CDR2 SVGAGI. The CDR3 contains 15 residues. CDR3 in amino acids: CASTPKYGGFTEAFF. The CDR3 DNA sequence: TGTGCCAGCACTCCAAAATATGGGGGGTTCACTGAAGCTTTCTTT.

The CDR3 loop is CASSSASGVNQPQHF. DNA for the CDR3: TGTGCCAGCAGTTCTGCATCAGGAGTCAATCAGCCCCAGCATTTT. This rearrangement joins TRBV6-5 to TRBJ1-5; unclear D gene. V lost 4 bases to trimming and J lost 3 bases, with 13 bases between them. The CDR3 is made up of 15 amino acids. In germline, CDR1 is MNHEY, CDR2 SVGAGI.